This T cell receptor beta chain was documented in a study of control samples from healthy donors and cancer patients. Produced via immunoSEQ multiplex PCR; TCRdb's table is partial and in-frame only. The sample carries 25,000 to 30,000 clones, more than 75% recorded once. This TCR was recovered from a middle-aged woman with lung cancer. The sequenced sample consisted of PBMCs.

CDR3 DNA sequence: TGTGCCAGCAGCCAAGGAACAGGGGGGATCACTGAAGCTTTCTTT. It codes for CASSQGTGGITEAFF. This chain joins TRBV3-1 (or the pseudogene TRBV3-2) and TRBJ1-1, with 8 positions matching TRBD1. Germline lookup yields CDR1 LGHDT and CDR2 YNNKEL (reference sequence). The CDR3 is 15 amino acids. With V trimmed by 1 base and J by 4 bases, 5 bases remained unmatched.